The 24 T cell receptor beta chains below all came from one sample that was sequenced in a study of T-cell reconstitution after alpha-beta-depleted transplantation in children. TCRbeta library preparation incorporated unique molecular identifiers. TCRdb used MiXCR to reprocess the PCR reads, holding one entry per CDR3 protein. The sample lists around 300,000 distinct CDR3 sequences, roughly 11% occurring once. The source material was peripheral blood, sampled 180 days after TCRalphabeta/CD19-depleted stem cell transplant. The receptor set was obtained from a male patient between 2 and 15 years old who had a stem cell transplant for chronic granulomatous disease, so the T cells may come from the graft donor.

This clonotype was observed many times. V and J are TRBV29-1 and TRBJ2-1; the match to TRBD2 covers 8 bases. This CDR3 region has 16 residues. J lost 9 bases, V lost 0 bases, and 13 bases had no gene match. Germline CDR1 is SQVTM and CDR2 is ANQGSEA. The CDR3 region is CSVEDLSGGPTVEQFF. CDR3 nucleotides: TGCAGCGTTGAAGATCTGTCGGGAGGGCCTACCGTTGAGCAGTTCTTC.

The chain carries TRBV18 and TRBJ2-4; the match to TRBD2 covers 10 bases. Looked up from germline, CDR1 is KGHSH and CDR2 is LQKENI. The CDR3 is 17 amino acids. Unmatched junction bases numbered 13, after V lost 2 bases and J lost 9 bases. CDR3 residues: CASSPRVSGRARPIQYF. CDR3 bases: TGTGCCAGCTCACCAAGGGTGAGCGGGAGGGCCAGGCCCATTCAGTACTTC.

This clonotype was observed at least ten times. The genes are TRBV20-1 and TRBJ2-1; perhaps TRBD1 as D (6 bases). Trimming took 5 bases from V and 10 from J, leaving 21 bases between them. Germline V gene lookup returns CDR1 DFQATT and CDR2 SNEGSKA (reference sequence). This CDR3 spans 14 amino acids. The CDR3 here is CSASNRVGSYEQFF. The CDR3 DNA is TGCAGTGCTTCAAACAGGGTGGGTTCGTACGAGCAGTTCTTC.

The count of this clonotype is one. A much larger clone lies a single base off, so this may be a read error. This chain uses TRBV5-1 with TRBJ1-1; D is unresolved. Germline values: CDR1 SGHRS, CDR2 YFSETQ. The CDR3 has 12 residues. The CDR3 is CASSLVPGEALF. As DNA, the CDR3 is TGCGCCAGCAGCTTGGTTCCCGGTGAAGCTCTCTTT.

Comment on this clonotype: Given a much more abundant clone one base away, this may be a read error. The chain employs TRBV29-1 and TRBJ2-3, with unresolved D. The V gene lost 7 bases and the J gene lost 0 bases, with 14 bases spanning the gap. Germline V CDR1 and CDR2: SQVTM, ANQGSEA. The CDR3 contains 14 residues. CDR3 amino acids: CSAVLGMSTDTQYF. The CDR3 DNA reads as TGCAGCGCTGTTTTAGGGATGAGCACAGATACGCAGTATTTT.

This clonotype was seen once. A much larger clone lies a single base off, so this may be a read error. The chain carries TRBV7-3 and TRBJ2-4, with 12 bases fitting TRBD1. Trimming cost V 5 bases and J 11 bases; bases outside gene matches: 4. The CDR3 is made up of 13 amino acids. Germline V lookup: CDR1 SGHTA, CDR2 FQGTGA. CDR3 amino acids: CASSTGTGGVQYF. DNA for the CDR3: TGTGCCAGCAGCACCGGGACAGGGGGCGTTCAGTACTTC.

The chain uses TRBV5-1 and TRBJ2-1; D may match TRBD1 or TRBD2 (5 bases each). The germline V gene encodes CDR1 SGHRS and CDR2 YFSETQ. V dropped 0 bases and J dropped 5 bases, with 9 bases sitting between them. There are 14 residues in the CDR3. The CDR3 protein is CASSLAGTHNEQFF. CDR3 sequence (DNA): TGCGCCAGCAGCTTGGCGGGGACCCACAATGAGCAGTTCTTC.

This clonotype was seen many times. The rearrangement joins TRBV12-3 or TRBV12-4 to TRBJ1-2; D gene uncertain. The CDR3 extends over 15 amino acids. With 2 bases removed from V and 0 bases from J, the gap between germline ends came to 10 bases. Here the CDR3 DNA reads TGTGCCAGCAGTTTATCCAGAGATACTAACTATGGCTACACCTTC. It codes for CASSLSRDTNYGYTF.

This clonotype was observed a handful of times. This chain connects TRBV20-1 to TRBJ2-5; D call uncertain. Trimming shortened V by 3 bases and J by 3 bases, and 8 bases separated the two germline ends. This CDR3 comprises 12 residues. Per the germline V gene, CDR1 is DFQATT and CDR2 is SNEGSKA (reference sequence). CDR3 DNA sequence: TGCAGTGCTAGTAGGAGAGAAGAGACCCAGTACTTC. Translation gives CSASRREETQYF.

This clonotype showed up many times. This chain joins TRBV5-1 and TRBJ2-7; D is possibly TRBD1 (5 bases). The V and J ends lost 0 bases and 5 bases respectively, with 9 bases between them. CDR3 size: 13 residues. CDR1 is SGHRS and CDR2 is YFSETQ in the germline V gene. This chain's CDR3 is CASSLVLDNEQYF. The CDR3 DNA reads TGCGCCAGCAGCTTGGTGTTGGACAACGAGCAGTACTTC.

This clonotype was seen many times. The CDR3 loop is CASSQERSNSPLHF. CDR3 nucleotide sequence: TGTGCCAGCAGCCAAGAGCGGAGTAATTCACCCCTCCACTTT. This chain connects TRBV4-2 to TRBJ1-6; D is uncertain. V dropped 0 bases and J dropped 6 bases, with 6 bases sitting between them. Per the germline V gene, CDR1 is LGHNA and CDR2 is YNFKEQ. This CDR3 is built from 14 residues.

A note on this clonotype: This may be a read error, as it is one base from a much larger clone. This sequence joins TRBV4-2 and TRBJ2-3, with D unresolved. The germline V gene encodes CDR1 LGHNA and CDR2 YNFKEQ. The CDR3 runs 13 residues. The CDR3 reads CASSQESIDTPYF. The CDR3 nucleotides read TGTGCCAGCAGCCAAGAATCTATAGATACGCCGTATTTT.

This clonotype was recorded at least ten times. The chain couples TRBV18 to TRBJ2-7; D is perhaps TRBD1 or TRBD2 (5 bases each). There are 13 residues in the CDR3. Trimming took 1 base from V and 7 from J, leaving 11 bases between them. The germline gives CDR1 KGHSH, CDR2 LQKENI. The CDR3: CASSPLGEREQYF. CDR3 DNA: TGTGCCAGCTCACCACTGGGGGAAAGGGAGCAGTACTTC.

The chain has TRBV6-5 and TRBJ2-1, with D perhaps matching TRBD1 (5 bases). Deletions cut 0 bases from V and 1 base from J, with 13 bases between. CDR1 is MNHEY and CDR2 is SVGAGI in the germline V gene. The CDR3 extends over 17 amino acids. The CDR3 loop is CASSYSSPGWSYNEQFF. The DNA for the CDR3 is TGTGCCAGCAGTTACTCATCCCCAGGGTGGTCCTACAATGAGCAGTTCTTC.

This clonotype was recorded many times. J is TRBJ2-3 and V is TRBV7-2, with D unclear. Germline CDR1 SGHTA, CDR2 FQGNSA. This CDR3 region has 16 residues. Trimming removed 5 bases at V and 0 bases at J, with 15 bases between. Here the CDR3 DNA reads TGTGCCAGCAGCCCGACCCGTTCGCAAAGCACAGATACGCAGTATTTT. It is translated as CASSPTRSQSTDTQYF.

This clonotype was seen repeatedly, ten times or more. V and J are TRBV20-1 and TRBJ2-5, with 7 bases lining up with TRBD2. J was trimmed by 5 bases and V by 4 bases; bases with no gene match: 7. Germline values: CDR1 DFQATT, CDR2 SNEGSKA (reference sequence). This CDR3 has 13 residues. The CDR3 nucleotides read TGCAGTGCTACTAGCGGAGGGGTGGAGACCCAGTACTTC. This sequence encodes CSATSGGVETQYF.

This clonotype has a count of ten or more. The chain recombines TRBV5-1 with TRBJ2-7; 10 bases line up with TRBD1. J lost 9 bases, V lost 4 bases, and 4 bases had no gene match. This CDR3 has 12 residues. CDR1 SGHRS and CDR2 YFSETQ come from the germline V gene. The CDR3 loop reads CASSGTGAVQYF. CDR3 in DNA: TGCGCCAGCAGCGGGACAGGGGCGGTGCAGTACTTC.

To note about this clonotype: A read error may explain this, as a much larger clone is one base away. The V call is TRBV10-3, the J call TRBJ2-1; D possibly matches TRBD1 or TRBD2 (5 bases each). Germline CDR1 reads ENHRY; CDR2 reads SYGVKD. The CDR3 has 15 amino acids. For the CDR3, the DNA is TGTGCCATCAGTGGGGGACCAACCTCCTACAATGAGCAGTTATTC. Its protein is CAISGGPTSYNEQLF.

This clonotype was counted many times. The chain links TRBV4-2 to TRBJ1-4, with a tentative D call TRBD1 (5 bases). The germline V gene has CDR1 LGHNA and CDR2 YNFKEQ. Trimming removed 0 bases at V and 12 bases at J, with 8 bases between. The CDR3 runs 12 residues. CDR3 sequence: CASSQEGRELFF. DNA for the CDR3: TGTGCCAGCAGCCAAGAGGGGCGCGAACTGTTTTTT.

This clonotype has ten or more counts. V is TRBV30 and J is TRBJ2-2, with D tentatively TRBD1 or TRBD2 (6 bases each). Trimming took 0 bases from V and 5 from J, leaving 7 bases between them. Germline CDR1 reads GTSNPN; CDR2 reads SVGIG (reference sequence). This CDR3 spans 13 amino acids. The CDR3 nucleotides are TGTGCCTGGAGTGTAGGGGGGACCGGGGAGCTGTTTTTT. Translation: CAWSVGGTGELFF.

This clonotype was detected ten times or more. V is TRBV5-1 and J is TRBJ1-1; D possibly corresponds to TRBD1 (5 bases). The CDR3 contains 15 residues. From germline, CDR1 is SGHRS and CDR2 YFSETQ. The V and J ends lost 5 bases and 1 base respectively, with 15 bases between them. The CDR3 loop is CASRSKLGQNTEAFF. CDR3 in DNA: TGCGCCAGCAGGTCGAAACTGGGGCAGAACACTGAAGCTTTCTTT.

Many counts were recorded for this clonotype. This rearrangement joins TRBV29-1 to TRBJ1-1; D is ambiguous. The CDR3 loop spans 11 amino acids. V lost 4 bases and J lost 1, with 4 bases in between. In germline, CDR1 is SQVTM, CDR2 ANQGSEA. The CDR3 region is CSVVGNTEAFF. In DNA, the CDR3 is TGCAGCGTTGTAGGGAACACTGAAGCTTTCTTT.

This clonotype was picked up many times. The V gene is TRBV20-1, the J gene TRBJ2-4; D remains unclear. Germline V gives CDR1 DFQATT, CDR2 SNEGSKA (reference sequence). The CDR3 runs 14 residues. Trimming left V 6 bases short and J 0 bases short, with 12 bases between. CDR3 nucleotide sequence: TGCAGTGCAGAACTAATGGGAGCCAAAAACATTCAGTACTTC. Amino acid sequence: CSAELMGAKNIQYF.

Many counts were recorded for this clonotype. J is TRBJ2-3 and V is TRBV6-2 or TRBV6-3; 13 bases map to TRBD2. The CDR3 spans 17 residues. V trimming: 2 bases; J trimming: 2 bases; junction bases outside the gene matches: 4. CDR1 is MNHEY, CDR2 SVGEGT, per germline. The CDR3 coding sequence is TGTGCCAGCAGTTACCTCGGACTAGCGGGAGCCACAGATACGCAGTATTTT. Protein sequence: CASSYLGLAGATDTQYF.